This TCR beta chain comes out of a study of blood T cell repertoires in COVID-19. Seattle's enrolled individuals joined amid active infection and were then monitored longitudinally. The CDR3 is 14 amino acids. Trimming removed 4 bases from V and 3 bases from J; junction bases left unmatched: 7. Germline V gene sequence: CDR1 SGHRS, CDR2 YFSETQ. Original processing methods: Amplification from reference gene primers served as the basis for estimated nucleated cell counts. Clones were read by immunoSEQ multiplex PCR, and TCRdb kept only the in-frame ones, dropping some. V, J and clone size derive from that table, while D and trimming were established from the DNA sequence. Found here are about 120,000 clones, around 90% of them singletons; the top ten hold approximately 4.6%.

The chain uses TRBV5-1 and TRBJ2-7, with TRBD1 matching 7 bases. The sample comprised peripheral blood. This clonotype was sampled from a man in his fifties or sixties with COVID-19, enrolled during active disease. CDR3: CASSQSSGGYEQYF. CDR3 DNA: TGCGCCAGCAGCCAATCATCAGGGGGCTACGAGCAGTACTTC.